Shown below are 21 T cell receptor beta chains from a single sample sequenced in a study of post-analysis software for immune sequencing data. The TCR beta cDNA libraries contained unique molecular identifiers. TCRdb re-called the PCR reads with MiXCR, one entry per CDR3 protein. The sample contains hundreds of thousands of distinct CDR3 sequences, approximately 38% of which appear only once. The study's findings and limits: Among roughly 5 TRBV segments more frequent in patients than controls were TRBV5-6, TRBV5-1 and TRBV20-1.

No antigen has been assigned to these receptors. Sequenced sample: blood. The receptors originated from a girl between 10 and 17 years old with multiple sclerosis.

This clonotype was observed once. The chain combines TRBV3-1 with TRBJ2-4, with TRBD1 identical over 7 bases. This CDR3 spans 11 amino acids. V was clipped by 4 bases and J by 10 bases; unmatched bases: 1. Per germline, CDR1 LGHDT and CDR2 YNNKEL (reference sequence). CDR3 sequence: CASSRGQIQYF. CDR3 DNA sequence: TGTGCCAGCAGCCGGGGACAGATTCAGTACTTC.

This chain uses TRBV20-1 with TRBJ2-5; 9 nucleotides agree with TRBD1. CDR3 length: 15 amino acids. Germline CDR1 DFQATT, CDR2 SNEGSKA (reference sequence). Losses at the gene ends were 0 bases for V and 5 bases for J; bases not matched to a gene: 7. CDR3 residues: CSARDWDRAGETQYF. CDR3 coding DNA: TGCAGTGCTAGAGATTGGGACAGGGCCGGGGAGACCCAGTACTTC.

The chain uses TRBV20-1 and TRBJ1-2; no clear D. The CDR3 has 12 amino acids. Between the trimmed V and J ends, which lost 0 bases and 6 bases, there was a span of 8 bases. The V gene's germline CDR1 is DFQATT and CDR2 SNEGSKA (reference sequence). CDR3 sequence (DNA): TGCAGTGCTAGAGAGTCAGAAAATGGCTACACCTTC. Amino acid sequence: CSARESENGYTF.

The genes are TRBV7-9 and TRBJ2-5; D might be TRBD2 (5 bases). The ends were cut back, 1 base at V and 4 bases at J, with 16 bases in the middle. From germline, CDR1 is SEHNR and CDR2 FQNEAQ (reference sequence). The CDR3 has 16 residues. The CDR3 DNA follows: TGTGCCAGCAGCTTAGAACGAGGACTTGCTACAGAGACCCAGTACTTC. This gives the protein CASSLERGLATETQYF.

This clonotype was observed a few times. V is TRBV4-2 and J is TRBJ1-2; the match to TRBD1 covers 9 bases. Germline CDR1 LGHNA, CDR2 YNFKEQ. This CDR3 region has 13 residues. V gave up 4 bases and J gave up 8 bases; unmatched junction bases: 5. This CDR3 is CASSPQGAWGYTF. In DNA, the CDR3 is TGTGCCAGCAGCCCACAGGGGGCTTGGGGCTACACCTTC.

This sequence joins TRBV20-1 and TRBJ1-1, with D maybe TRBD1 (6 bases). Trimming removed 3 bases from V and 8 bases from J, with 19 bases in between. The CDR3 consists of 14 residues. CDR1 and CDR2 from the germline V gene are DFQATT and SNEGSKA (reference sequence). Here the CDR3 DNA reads TGCAGTGCTAGGGCCGGGACATTCACTTCGGAAGCTTTCTTT. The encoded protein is CSARAGTFTSEAFF.

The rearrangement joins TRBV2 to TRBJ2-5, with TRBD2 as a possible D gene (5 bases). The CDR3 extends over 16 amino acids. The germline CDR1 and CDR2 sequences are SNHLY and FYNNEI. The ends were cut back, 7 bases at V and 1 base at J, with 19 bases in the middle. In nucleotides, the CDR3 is TGTGCCAGCAAAGATAGTTGGAGGAGAGGCCAAGAGACCCAGTACTTC. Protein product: CASKDSWRRGQETQYF.

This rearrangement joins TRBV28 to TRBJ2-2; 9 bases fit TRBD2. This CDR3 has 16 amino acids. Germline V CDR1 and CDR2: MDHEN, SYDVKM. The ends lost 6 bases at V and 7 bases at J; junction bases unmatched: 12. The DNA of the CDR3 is TGTGCCAGCAGCCGACCGACTAGCGGTGATTTCGGGGAGCTGTTTTTT. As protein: CASSRPTSGDFGELFF.

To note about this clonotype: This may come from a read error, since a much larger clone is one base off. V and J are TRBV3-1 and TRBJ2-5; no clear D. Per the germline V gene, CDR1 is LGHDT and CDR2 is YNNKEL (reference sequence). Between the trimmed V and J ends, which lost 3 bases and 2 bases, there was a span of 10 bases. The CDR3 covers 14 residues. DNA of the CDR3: TGTGCCAGCAGCCATGATTGGGCTCAAGAGACCCAGTACTTC. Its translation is CASSHDWAQETQYF.

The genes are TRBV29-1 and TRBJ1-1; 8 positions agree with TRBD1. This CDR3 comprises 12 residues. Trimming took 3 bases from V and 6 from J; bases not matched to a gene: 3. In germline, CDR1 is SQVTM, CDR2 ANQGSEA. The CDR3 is CSVEHRGAEAFF. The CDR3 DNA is TGCAGCGTTGAGCACAGGGGGGCTGAAGCTTTCTTT. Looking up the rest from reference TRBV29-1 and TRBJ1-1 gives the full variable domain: SAVISQKPSRDICQRGTSLTIQCQVDSQVTMMFWYRQQPGQSLTLIATANQGSEATYESGFVIDKFPISRPNLTFSTLTVSNMSPEDSSIYLCSVEHRGAEAFFGQGTRLTVV.

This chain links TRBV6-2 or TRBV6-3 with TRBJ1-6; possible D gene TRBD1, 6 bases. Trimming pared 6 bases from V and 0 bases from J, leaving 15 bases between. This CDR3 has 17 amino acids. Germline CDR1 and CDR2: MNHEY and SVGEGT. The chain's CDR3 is CASRTHLDSSYNSPLHF. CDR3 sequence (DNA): TGTGCCAGCAGGACGCATTTGGACAGCTCCTATAATTCACCCCTCCACTTT.

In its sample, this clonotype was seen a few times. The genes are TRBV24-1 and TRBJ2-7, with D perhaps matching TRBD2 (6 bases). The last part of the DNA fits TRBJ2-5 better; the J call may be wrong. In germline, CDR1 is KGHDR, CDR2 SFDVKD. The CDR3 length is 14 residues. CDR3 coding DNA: TGTGCCACCAGTGACGCCCAGGGAGGAGAGACCCAGTACTTC. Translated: CATSDAQGGETQYF.

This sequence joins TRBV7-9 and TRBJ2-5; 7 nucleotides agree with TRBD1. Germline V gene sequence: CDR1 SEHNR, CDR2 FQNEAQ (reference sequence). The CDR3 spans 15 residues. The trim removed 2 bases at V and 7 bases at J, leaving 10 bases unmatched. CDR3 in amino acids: CASSLRGTDSGTQYF. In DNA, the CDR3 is TGTGCCAGCAGCTTAAGGGGGACAGATTCGGGGACCCAGTACTTC.

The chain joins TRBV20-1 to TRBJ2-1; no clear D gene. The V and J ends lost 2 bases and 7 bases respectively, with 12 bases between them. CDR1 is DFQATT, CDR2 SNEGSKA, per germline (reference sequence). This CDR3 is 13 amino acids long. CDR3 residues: CSARPGRGNEQFF. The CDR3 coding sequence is TGCAGTGCTAGACCGGGCCGCGGAAATGAGCAGTTCTTC.

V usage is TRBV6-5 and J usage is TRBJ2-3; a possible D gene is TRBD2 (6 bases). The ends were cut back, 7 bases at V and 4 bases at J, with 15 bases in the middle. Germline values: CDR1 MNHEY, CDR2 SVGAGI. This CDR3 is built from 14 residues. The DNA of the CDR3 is TGTGCCAGCACTAGGGGACTCCCCGCAGATACGCAGTATTTT. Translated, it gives CASTRGLPADTQYF.

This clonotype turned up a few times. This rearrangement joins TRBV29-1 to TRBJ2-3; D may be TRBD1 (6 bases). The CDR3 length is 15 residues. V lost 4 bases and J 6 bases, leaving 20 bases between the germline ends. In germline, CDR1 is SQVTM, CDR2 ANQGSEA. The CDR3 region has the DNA TGCAGCGTTGTACAGGGTTATGGTGTAGTGGATACGCAGTATTTT. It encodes CSVVQGYGVVDTQYF.

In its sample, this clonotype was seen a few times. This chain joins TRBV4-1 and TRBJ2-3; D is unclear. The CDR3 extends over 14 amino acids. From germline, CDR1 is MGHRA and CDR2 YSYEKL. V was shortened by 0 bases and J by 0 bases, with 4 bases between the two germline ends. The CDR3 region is CASSQDGSTDTQYF. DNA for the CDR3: TGCGCCAGCAGCCAAGATGGCAGCACAGATACGCAGTATTTT.

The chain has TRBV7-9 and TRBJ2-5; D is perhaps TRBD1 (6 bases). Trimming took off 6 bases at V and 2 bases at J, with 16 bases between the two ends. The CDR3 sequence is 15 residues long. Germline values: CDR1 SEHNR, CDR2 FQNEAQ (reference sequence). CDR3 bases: TGTGCCAGCAGTTCACCGGGACATCCTCAAGAGACCCAGTACTTC. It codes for CASSSPGHPQETQYF.

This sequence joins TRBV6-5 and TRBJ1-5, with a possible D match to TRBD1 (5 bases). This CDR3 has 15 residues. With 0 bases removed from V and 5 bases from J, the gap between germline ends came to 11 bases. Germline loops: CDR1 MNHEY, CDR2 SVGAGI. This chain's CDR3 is CASSYSGVWDQPQHF. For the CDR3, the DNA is TGTGCCAGCAGTTACTCGGGGGTGTGGGATCAGCCCCAGCATTTT.

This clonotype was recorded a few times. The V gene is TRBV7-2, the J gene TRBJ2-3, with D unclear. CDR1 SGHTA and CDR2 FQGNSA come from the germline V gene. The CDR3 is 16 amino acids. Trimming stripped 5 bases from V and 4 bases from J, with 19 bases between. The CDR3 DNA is TGTGCCAGCAGCGTCCTTGGGCCCCCGGGCCCAGATACGCAGTATTTT. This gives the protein CASSVLGPPGPDTQYF.

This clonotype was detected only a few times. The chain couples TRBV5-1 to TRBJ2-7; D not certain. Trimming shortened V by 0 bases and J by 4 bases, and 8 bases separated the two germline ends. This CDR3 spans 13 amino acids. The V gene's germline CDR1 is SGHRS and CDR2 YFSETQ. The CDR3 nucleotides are TGCGCCAGCAGCTTGGTGGCAACATACGAGCAGTACTTC. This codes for CASSLVATYEQYF.